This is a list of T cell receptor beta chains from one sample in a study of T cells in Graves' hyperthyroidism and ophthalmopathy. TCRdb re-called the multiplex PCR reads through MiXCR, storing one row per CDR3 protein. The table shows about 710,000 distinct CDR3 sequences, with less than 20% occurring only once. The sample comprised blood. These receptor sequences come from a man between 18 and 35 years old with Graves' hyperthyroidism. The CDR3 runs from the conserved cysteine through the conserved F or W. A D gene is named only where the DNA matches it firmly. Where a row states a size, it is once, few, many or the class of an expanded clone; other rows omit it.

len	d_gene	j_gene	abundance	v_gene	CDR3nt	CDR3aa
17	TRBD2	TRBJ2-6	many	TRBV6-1	TGTGCCAGCAGTCCGGGACTACAACTCTCTGGGGCCAACGTCCTGACTTTC	CASSPGLQLSGANVLTF
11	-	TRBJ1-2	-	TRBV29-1	TGCAGCGTTGAAGAAACCGGGGGCTACACCTTC	CSVEETGGYTF
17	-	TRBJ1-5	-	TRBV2	TGTGCCAGCAGTGGTGCTGGCGGGGGGTCCGGCAATCAGCCCCAGCATTTT	CASSGAGGGSGNQPQHF
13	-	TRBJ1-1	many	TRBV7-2	TGTGCCAGCAGCTTGGGCGGGAGCACTGAAGCTTTCTTT	CASSLGGSTEAFF
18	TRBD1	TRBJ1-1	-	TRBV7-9	TGTGCCAGCAGCCCAACAGTCCCGGGACAGGGATGGGACACTGAAGCTTTCTTT	CASSPTVPGQGWDTEAFF
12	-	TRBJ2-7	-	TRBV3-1	TGTGCCAGCAGCAACAGGGACCACGAGCAGTACTTC	CASSNRDHEQYF
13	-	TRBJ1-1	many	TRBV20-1	TGCAGTGCATTAGAGGGGGACGTGAGAGAAGCTTTCTTT	CSALEGDVREAFF
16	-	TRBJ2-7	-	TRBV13	TGTGCCAGCAGCTCTCGCAACGGGAGCACCCTCTACGAGCAGTACTTC	CASSSRNGSTLYEQYF
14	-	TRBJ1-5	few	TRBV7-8	TGTGCCAGCAGCTCCGGCCCCAGCAATCAGCCCCAGCATTTT	CASSSGPSNQPQHF
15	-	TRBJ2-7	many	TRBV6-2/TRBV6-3	TGTGCCAGCAGACAACAGGCTAAGGGCTCCTACGAGCAGTACTTC	CASRQQAKGSYEQYF
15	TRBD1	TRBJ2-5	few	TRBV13	TGTGCCAGCAGCCCTACAGGGGGCGCGTGGGAGACCCAGTACTTC	CASSPTGGAWETQYF
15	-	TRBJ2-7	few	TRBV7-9	TGTGCCAGCAGCCCAAGCAGGGGCCACTCCTACGAGCAGTACTTC	CASSPSRGHSYEQYF
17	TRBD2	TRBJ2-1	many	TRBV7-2	TGTGCCAGCAGCCGTCAGCGGGAGGGCGGCTCCTACAATGAGCAGTTCTTC	CASSRQREGGSYNEQFF
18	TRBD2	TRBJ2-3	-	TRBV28	TGTGCCAGCAGTTTATGGGGGCTAGCGGGAGGGCCGACAAATACGCAGTATTTT	CASSLWGLAGGPTNTQYF
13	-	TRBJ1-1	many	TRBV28	TGTGCCAGCAGCCCCGGGCAGCCCTTTGAAGCTTTCTTT	CASSPGQPFEAFF
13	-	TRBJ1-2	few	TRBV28	TGTGCCAGCAGTTCCGGGGCCGACTATGGCTACACCTTC	CASSSGADYGYTF
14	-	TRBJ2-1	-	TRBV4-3	TGCGCCAGCAGCCAAGAGCCGTCCTCCGATGAGCAGTTCTTC	CASSQEPSSDEQFF
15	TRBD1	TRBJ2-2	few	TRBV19	TGTGCCAGTAGGCAAAGGACAGGGGGCACCGGGGAGCTGTTTTTT	CASRQRTGGTGELFF
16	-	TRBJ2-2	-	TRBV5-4	TGTGCCAGCAGCTTGGATAGCGCTCCGGGCACCGGGGAGCTGCTTTTT	CASSLDSAPGTGELLF
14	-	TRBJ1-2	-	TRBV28	TGTGCCAGCAGCTTAACGGTTCCTGGCTATGGCTACACCTTC	CASSLTVPGYGYTF
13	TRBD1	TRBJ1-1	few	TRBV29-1	TGCAGCGTTGAGACAGGGAGGGACACTGAAGCTTTCTTT	CSVETGRDTEAFF
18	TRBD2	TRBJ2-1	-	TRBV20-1	TGCAGTGTGTATCCACTAGCGGGAGTTTGGGGGTCCAACAATGAGCAGTTCTTC	CSVYPLAGVWGSNNEQFF
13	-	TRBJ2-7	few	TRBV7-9	TGTGCCAGCAGCGAAGACACGTCCTACGAGCAGTACTTC	CASSEDTSYEQYF
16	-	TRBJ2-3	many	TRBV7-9	TGTGCCAGCATTCCCACGGGGGCCTCTGGCACAGATACGCAGTATTTT	CASIPTGASGTDTQYF
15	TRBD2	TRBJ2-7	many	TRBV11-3	TGTGCCAGCAGCATTCTAGCGGGAAGTCCAAGCGAGCAGTACTTC	CASSILAGSPSEQYF
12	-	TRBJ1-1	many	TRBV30	TGTGCCTGCGAGTGGGCCGACACTGAAGCTTTCTTT	CACEWADTEAFF
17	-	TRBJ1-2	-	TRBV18	TGTGCCAGCTCACCAATTATTCGACTGATCTCTGGCTATGGCTACACCTTC	CASSPIIRLISGYGYTF
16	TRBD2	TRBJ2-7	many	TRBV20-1	TGCAGTGCTAGAGATTTGGCGACTAGCGGGGATTACGAGCAGTACTTC	CSARDLATSGDYEQYF
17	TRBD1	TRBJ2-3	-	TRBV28	TGTGCCAGCAGTCCTCCTAGGCAGGGGGCTAGCACAGATACGCAGTATTTT	CASSPPRQGASTDTQYF
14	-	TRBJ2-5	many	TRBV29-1	TGCAGCGTTGGACCTCGGACCCGAGAAGAGACCCAGTACTTC	CSVGPRTREETQYF
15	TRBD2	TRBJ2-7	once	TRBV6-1	TGTGCCAGCAGTGCCGGGACTAGCGCAACCTACGAGCAGTACTTC	CASSAGTSATYEQYF
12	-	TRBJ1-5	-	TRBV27	TGTGCCAGCAGTGAGGAAAATCAGCCCCAGCATTTT	CASSEENQPQHF
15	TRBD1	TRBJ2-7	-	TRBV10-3	TGTGCCATCAGTGATGTAGAAGGGGGCTTCTACGAGCAGTACTTC	CAISDVEGGFYEQYF
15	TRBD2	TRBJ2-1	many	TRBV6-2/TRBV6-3	TGTGCCAGCAGCCTTACTAGCGGGATTAACAATGAGCAGTTCTTC	CASSLTSGINNEQFF
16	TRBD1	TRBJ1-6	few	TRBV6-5	TGTGCCAGCAGTTATACCGGACAGGGGGGCCCATCACCCCTCCACTTT	CASSYTGQGGPSPLHF
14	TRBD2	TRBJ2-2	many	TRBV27	TGTGCCACTCCGGGACTAGCGAACACCGGGGAGCTGTTTTTT	CATPGLANTGELFF
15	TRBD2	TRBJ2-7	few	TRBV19	TGTGCCAGTAGTGGTCTAGCGGGAGGGCCGGACGAGCAGTACTTC	CASSGLAGGPDEQYF
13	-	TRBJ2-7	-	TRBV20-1	TGCAGTGCTAATCGGGCGACAAGGGTGGAGCAGTACTTC	CSANRATRVEQYF
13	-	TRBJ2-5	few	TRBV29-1	TGCAGCGTTGAACGGTCGGGGAGAGAGACCCAGTACTTC	CSVERSGRETQYF
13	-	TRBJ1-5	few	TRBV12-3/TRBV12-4	TGTGCCAGCAGTGTACGAGGCGCTGGGCCCCAGCATTTT	CASSVRGAGPQHF
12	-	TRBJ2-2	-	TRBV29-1	TGCAGCGTTCCGGAGGGGACCGGGGAGCTGTTTTTT	CSVPEGTGELFF
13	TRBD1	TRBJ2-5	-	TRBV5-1	TGCGCCAGCAAGGTGGGACAGAAAGAGACCCAGTACTTC	CASKVGQKETQYF
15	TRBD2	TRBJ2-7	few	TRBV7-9	TGTGCCAGCAGCTCAGCGGGGCTACTCTCCTACGAGCAGTACTTC	CASSSAGLLSYEQYF
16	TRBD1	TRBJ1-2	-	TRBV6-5	TGTGCCGGCAGTTACACGGCGACAGGGGGCATCTATGGCTACACCTTC	CAGSYTATGGIYGYTF
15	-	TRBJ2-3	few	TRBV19	TGTGCCAGTAGTATCGACAAGGTTTTAACAGATACGCAGTATTTT	CASSIDKVLTDTQYF
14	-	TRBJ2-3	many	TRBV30	TGTGCCTGGACGAGGGACTTCGGCACAGATACGCAGTATTTT	CAWTRDFGTDTQYF
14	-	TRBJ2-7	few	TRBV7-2	TGTGCCAGCAGCCCGCGCCCGGGCACCTACGAGCAGTACTTC	CASSPRPGTYEQYF
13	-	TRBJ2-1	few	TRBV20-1	TGCAGTGCTCATTCGGTCGGAGGGAATGAGCAGTTCTTC	CSAHSVGGNEQFF
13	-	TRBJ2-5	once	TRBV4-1	TGCGCCAGCAGCCCCCGGTCCGCGGAGACCCAGTACTTC	CASSPRSAETQYF
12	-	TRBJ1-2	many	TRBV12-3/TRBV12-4	TGTGCCAGCACCTACACGGGGACGGGCTACACCTTC	CASTYTGTGYTF
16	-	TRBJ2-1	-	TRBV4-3	TGCGCCAGCAGCCAAAATTCCAGCAGGGGTAGCAATGAGCAGTTCTTC	CASSQNSSRGSNEQFF
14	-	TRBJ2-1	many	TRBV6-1	TGTGCCAGCAGTTGGAGGGCCCACGACAATGAGCAGTTCTTC	CASSWRAHDNEQFF
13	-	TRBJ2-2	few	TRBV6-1	TGTGCCAGCACACTCTTCTATCCCGGGGAGCTGTTTTTT	CASTLFYPGELFF
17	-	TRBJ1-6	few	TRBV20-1	TGCAGTGCTAGAGATGCCGTGGCAAATCGACGGAGTTCACCCCTCCACTTT	CSARDAVANRRSSPLHF
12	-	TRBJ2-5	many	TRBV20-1	TGCAGTGCTAGCGGGAGTGGGGAGACCCAGTACTTC	CSASGSGETQYF